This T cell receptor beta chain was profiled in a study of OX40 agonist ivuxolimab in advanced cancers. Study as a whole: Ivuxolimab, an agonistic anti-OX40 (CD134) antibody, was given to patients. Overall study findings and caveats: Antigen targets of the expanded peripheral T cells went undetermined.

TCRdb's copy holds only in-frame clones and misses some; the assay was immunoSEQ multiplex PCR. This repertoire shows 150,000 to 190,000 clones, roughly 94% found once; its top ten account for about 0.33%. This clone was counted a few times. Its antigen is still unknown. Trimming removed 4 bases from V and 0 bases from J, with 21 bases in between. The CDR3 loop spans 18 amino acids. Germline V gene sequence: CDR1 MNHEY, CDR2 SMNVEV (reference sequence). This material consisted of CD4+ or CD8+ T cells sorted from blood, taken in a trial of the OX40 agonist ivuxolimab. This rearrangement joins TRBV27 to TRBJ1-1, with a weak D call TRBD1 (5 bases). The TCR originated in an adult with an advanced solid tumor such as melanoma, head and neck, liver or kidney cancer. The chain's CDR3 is CASSSLKISTDMNTEAFF. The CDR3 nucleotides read TGTGCCAGCAGTTCCCTAAAAATTTCGACAGACATGAACACTGAAGCTTTCTTT.